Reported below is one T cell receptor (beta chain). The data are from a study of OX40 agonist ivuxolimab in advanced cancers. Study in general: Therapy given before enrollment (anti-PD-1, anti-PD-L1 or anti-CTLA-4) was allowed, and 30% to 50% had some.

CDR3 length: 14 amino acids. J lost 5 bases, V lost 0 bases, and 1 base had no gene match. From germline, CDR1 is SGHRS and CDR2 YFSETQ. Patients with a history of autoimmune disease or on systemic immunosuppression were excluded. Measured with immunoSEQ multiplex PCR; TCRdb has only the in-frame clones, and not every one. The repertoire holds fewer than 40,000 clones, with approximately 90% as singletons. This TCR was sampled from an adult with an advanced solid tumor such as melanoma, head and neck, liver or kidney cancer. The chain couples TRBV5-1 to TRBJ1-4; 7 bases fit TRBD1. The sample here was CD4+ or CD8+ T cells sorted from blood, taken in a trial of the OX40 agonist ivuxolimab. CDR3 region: CASSLDRGNEKLFF. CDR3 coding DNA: TGCGCCAGCAGCTTGGACAGGGGAAATGAAAAACTGTTTTTT. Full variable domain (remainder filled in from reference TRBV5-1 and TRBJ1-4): KAGVTQTPRYLIKTRGQQVTLSCSPISGHRSVSWYQQTPGQGLQFLFEYFSETQRNKGNFPGRFSGRQFSNSRSEMNVSTLELGDSALYLCASSLDRGNEKLFFGSGTQLSVL.